The subject of this entry is one T cell receptor beta chain. From RNA, the CDR3 regions of TCR beta chains were amplified and sequenced. Scientists carried out first-round RT-PCR using HTBI primers and then a second-round multiplex PCR. TCRdb re-derived calls from the multiplex PCR reads in MiXCR, one entry per CDR3 protein. Of around 1,200,000 distinct CDR3 sequences detected, 36% appear once; the ten largest clones hold 8.5% to 14%. The data were obtained in a study of Graves' ophthalmopathy and Graves' hyperthyroidism. Diagnostic conclusions were grounded in clinical symptoms, serum thyroxine, TRAb, thyroid ultrasound and orbital computed tomography. After removal of 4 bases from V and 5 bases from J, the junction contained 10 bases not matched to a gene. Germline CDR1 is SGHRS and CDR2 is YFSETQ. The CDR3 loop spans 15 amino acids.

The sequence was collected from an adult man with Graves' hyperthyroidism. The rearrangement joins TRBV5-1 to TRBJ2-5; TRBD1 matches 8 bases. Input material: peripheral blood or thyroid tissue (not recorded which). The CDR3 DNA reads TGCGCCAGCAGCGGGGGGACAGGCCATGGGGAGACCCAGTACTTC. As protein: CASSGGTGHGETQYF.